The rows below give T cell receptor beta chains drawn from one sample of a study of CD8+CD57+ T cells in acquired aplastic anemia. Via MiXCR, TCRdb re-called the reads, giving one row per CDR3 protein. The table has about 240,000 distinct CDR3 sequences, around 45% seen once; the top ten hold under 9%. Source material: sorted CD4+, CD8+, or CD8+CD57+ T cells (not recorded which) from PBMCs. The receptors derive from a human donor with aplastic anemia. CDR3s leave out the opening cysteine and the closing phenylalanine or tryptophan. The order of the fields is V gene, J gene, CDR3 protein.

V: TRBV5-1
J: TRBJ1-5
CDR3: ASSLEGHGNQPQH

V: TRBV5-1
J: TRBJ2-3
CDR3: ASSSSGTNTDTQY

V: TRBV15
J: TRBJ1-1
CDR3: AASRGAGGYTEAF

V: TRBV20-1
J: TRBJ2-1
CDR3: SARKLAGDYNEQF

V: TRBV19
J: TRBJ2-7
CDR3: ASSKGQGTSYEQY

V: TRBV5-1
J: TRBJ1-1
CDR3: ASSEFGEAF

V: TRBV6-1
J: TRBJ1-6
CDR3: ASQTEEDSPLH

V: TRBV6-1
J: TRBJ1-6
CDR3: ASSEVEGTRARAPLH

V: TRBV29-1
J: TRBJ1-1
CDR3: SVVWNTEAF

V: TRBV7-9
J: TRBJ2-5
CDR3: ASSLFGETQY

V: TRBV2
J: TRBJ1-2
CDR3: ASSAGTGEVGYGYT

V: TRBV14
J: TRBJ2-7
CDR3: ASSQDMRQGVYEQY

V: TRBV4-2
J: TRBJ1-5
CDR3: ASSQAVLGNQPQH

V: TRBV7-9
J: TRBJ1-6
CDR3: ASSPTREGGRSPLH

V: TRBV5-6
J: TRBJ2-4
CDR3: ASSQSLRLGIQY

V: TRBV7-9
J: TRBJ2-5
CDR3: ASSLVDARGEETQY

V: TRBV19
J: TRBJ2-2
CDR3: ASSISGEGGELF

V: TRBV13
J: TRBJ2-3
CDR3: ASGLGTGPLATDTQY

V: TRBV9
J: TRBJ2-7
CDR3: ASSVGLGDYEQY

V: TRBV7-9
J: TRBJ1-1
CDR3: ASSPRQGSPEAF

V: TRBV7-9
J: TRBJ2-1
CDR3: ASSSRGSGALWNEQF

V: TRBV30
J: TRBJ1-4
CDR3: ASSASTNEKLF

V: TRBV9
J: TRBJ1-1
CDR3: ASSGTENTEAF

V: TRBV7-9
J: TRBJ2-3
CDR3: ASSLLGGTTDTQY

V: TRBV20-1
J: TRBJ1-1
CDR3: SARVTPATGAYTEAF

V: TRBV24-1
J: TRBJ2-2
CDR3: ATSDFGTGATGELF

V: TRBV6-2/TRBV6-3
J: TRBJ2-1
CDR3: ASSYSSTREQF

V: TRBV6-5
J: TRBJ2-7
CDR3: ASSLGELSDEQY

V: TRBV6-6
J: TRBJ1-1
CDR3: ASSYLVGTNTEAF

V: TRBV19
J: TRBJ2-7
CDR3: ASSLTGPYEQY

V: TRBV19
J: TRBJ1-2
CDR3: ASSFPGTEYDGYT

V: TRBV15
J: TRBJ2-7
CDR3: ATRAGTHIYEQY

V: TRBV5-5
J: TRBJ1-5
CDR3: ASSLAGVSNQPQH

V: TRBV2
J: TRBJ1-1
CDR3: ASSEGRGGAEAF

V: TRBV7-9
J: TRBJ2-7
CDR3: ASSITGTGGYEQY

V: TRBV20-1
J: TRBJ2-2
CDR3: SARDTGGELF

V: TRBV12-3/TRBV12-4
J: TRBJ2-6
CDR3: ASSPPQGAGANVLT

V: TRBV7-3
J: TRBJ2-1
CDR3: AWRRKLQGFYDEQF

V: TRBV19
J: TRBJ2-7
CDR3: ASSRGGGREQY

V: TRBV24-1
J: TRBJ1-5
CDR3: ATSDPGQGSQPQH

V: TRBV6-5
J: TRBJ1-3
CDR3: ASSYSQGSNTIY

V: TRBV7-3
J: TRBJ2-1
CDR3: ASSLGQGIPYNEQF

V: TRBV13
J: TRBJ1-1
CDR3: ASSFGTLEAF

V: TRBV29-1
J: TRBJ2-7
CDR3: SVLPGGNEQY

V: TRBV25-1
J: TRBJ1-2
CDR3: ASSEVSGYT

V: TRBV15
J: TRBJ1-3
CDR3: ATSRHRSSGNTIY

V: TRBV24-1
J: TRBJ2-1
CDR3: ATRGAGSNEQF